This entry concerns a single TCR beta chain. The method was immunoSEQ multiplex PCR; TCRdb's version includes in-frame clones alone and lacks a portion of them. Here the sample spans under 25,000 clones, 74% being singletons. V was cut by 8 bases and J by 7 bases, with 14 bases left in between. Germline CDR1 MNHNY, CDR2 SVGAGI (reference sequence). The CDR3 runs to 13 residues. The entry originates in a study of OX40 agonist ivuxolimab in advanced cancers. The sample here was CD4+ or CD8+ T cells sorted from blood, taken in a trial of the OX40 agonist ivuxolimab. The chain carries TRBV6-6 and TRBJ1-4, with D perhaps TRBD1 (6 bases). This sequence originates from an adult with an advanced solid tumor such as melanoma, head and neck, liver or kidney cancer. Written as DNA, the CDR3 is TGTGCCAGCCGGGGGCGTGAAGGTGAAAAACTGTTTTTT. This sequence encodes CASRGREGEKLFF.